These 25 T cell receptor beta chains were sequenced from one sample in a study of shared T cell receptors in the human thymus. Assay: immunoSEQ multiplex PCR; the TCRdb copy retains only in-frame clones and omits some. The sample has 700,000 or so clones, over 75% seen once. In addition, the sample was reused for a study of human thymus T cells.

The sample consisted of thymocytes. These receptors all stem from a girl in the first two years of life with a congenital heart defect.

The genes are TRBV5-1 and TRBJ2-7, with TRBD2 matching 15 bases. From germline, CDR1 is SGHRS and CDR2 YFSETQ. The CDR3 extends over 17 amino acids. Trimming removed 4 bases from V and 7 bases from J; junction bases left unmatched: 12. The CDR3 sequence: CASSLGLAGGGLWEQYF. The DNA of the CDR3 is TGCGCCAGCAGCCTGGGACTAGCGGGGGGTGGACTGTGGGAGCAGTACTTC.

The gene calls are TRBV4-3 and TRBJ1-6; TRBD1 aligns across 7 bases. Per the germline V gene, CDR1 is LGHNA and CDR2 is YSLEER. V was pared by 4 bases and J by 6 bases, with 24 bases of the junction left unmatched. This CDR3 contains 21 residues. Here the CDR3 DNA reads TGCGCCAGCAGCCTACTCGTCCGGGACAGAGGAGGTATATGGAGTAATTCACCCCTCCACTTT. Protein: CASSLLVRDRGGIWSNSPLHF.

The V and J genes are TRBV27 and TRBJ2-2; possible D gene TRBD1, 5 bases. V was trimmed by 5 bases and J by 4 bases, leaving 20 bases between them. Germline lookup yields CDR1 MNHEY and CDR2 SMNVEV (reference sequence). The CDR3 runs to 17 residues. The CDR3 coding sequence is TGTGCCAGCAGTCTTCAAATGGCAGGGTGGAGCACCGGGGAGCTGTTTTTT. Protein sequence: CASSLQMAGWSTGELFF.

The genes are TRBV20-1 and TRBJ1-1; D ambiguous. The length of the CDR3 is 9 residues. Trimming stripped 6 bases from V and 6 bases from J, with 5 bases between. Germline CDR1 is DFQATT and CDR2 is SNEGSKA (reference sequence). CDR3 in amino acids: CSASSEAFF. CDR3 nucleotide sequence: TGCAGTGCGAGTTCTGAAGCTTTCTTT.

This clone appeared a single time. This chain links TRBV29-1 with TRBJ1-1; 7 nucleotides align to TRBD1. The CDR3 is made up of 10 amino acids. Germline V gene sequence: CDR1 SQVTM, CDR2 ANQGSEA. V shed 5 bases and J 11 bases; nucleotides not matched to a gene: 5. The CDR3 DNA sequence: TGCAGCGTTATCAGGGGGGATGCTTTCTTT. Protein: CSVIRGDAFF.

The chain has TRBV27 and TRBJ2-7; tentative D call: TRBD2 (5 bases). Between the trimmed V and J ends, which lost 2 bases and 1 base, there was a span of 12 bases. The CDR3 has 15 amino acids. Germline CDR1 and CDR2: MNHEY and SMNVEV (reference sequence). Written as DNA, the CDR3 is TGTGCCAGCAGTTTAGCGGGTAGGAGGTCCTACGAGCAGTACTTC. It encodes CASSLAGRRSYEQYF.

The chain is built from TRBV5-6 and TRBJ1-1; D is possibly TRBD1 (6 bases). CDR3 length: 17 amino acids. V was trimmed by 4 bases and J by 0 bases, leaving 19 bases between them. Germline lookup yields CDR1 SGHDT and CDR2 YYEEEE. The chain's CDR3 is CASSANRAQIVNTEAFF. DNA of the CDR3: TGTGCCAGCAGCGCAAACAGGGCTCAAATAGTGAACACTGAAGCTTTCTTT.

The CDR3 region has the DNA TGTGCCAGTAGTCCCCCCGGCACTGAAGCTTTCTTT. Amino acids: CASSPPGTEAFF. This chain links TRBV19 with TRBJ1-1; D gene unclear. Trimming took 5 bases from V and 4 from J, leaving 8 bases between them. Germline V gives CDR1 LNHDA, CDR2 SQIVND (reference sequence). The CDR3 spans 12 residues.

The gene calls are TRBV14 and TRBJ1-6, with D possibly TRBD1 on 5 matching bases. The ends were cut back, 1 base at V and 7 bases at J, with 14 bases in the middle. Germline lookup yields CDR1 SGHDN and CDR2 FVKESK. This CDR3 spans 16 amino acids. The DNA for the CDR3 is TGTGCCAGCAGCCAAGGCCCTACAGGAAAAAATTCACCCCTCCACTTT. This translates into CASSQGPTGKNSPLHF.

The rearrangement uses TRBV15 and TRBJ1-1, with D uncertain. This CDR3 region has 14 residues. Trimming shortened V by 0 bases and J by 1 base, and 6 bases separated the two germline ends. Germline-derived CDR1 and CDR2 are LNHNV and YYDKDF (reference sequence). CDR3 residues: CATSRDVANTEAFF. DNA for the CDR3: TGTGCCACCAGCAGAGATGTGGCGAACACTGAAGCTTTCTTT.

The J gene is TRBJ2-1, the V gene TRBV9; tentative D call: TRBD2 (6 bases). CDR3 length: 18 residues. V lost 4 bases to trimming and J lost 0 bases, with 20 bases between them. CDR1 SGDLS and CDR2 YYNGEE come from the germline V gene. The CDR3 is CASSPPYTGDISYNEQFF. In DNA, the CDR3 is TGTGCCAGCAGCCCCCCCTATACGGGGGATATCTCCTACAATGAGCAGTTCTTC.

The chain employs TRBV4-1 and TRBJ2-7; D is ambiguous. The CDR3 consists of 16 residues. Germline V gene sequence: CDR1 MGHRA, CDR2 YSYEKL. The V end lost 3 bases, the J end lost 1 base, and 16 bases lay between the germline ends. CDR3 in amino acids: CASSQRSQGASYEQYF. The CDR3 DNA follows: TGCGCCAGCAGCCAGCGGTCCCAAGGCGCTTCCTACGAGCAGTACTTC.

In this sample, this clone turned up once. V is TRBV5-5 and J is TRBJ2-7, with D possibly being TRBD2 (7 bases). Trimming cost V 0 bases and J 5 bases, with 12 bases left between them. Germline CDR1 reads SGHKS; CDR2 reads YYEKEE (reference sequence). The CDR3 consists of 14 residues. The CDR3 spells CASSLDRGAHEQYF. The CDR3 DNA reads TGTGCCAGCAGCTTGGACCGGGGGGCCCACGAGCAGTACTTC.

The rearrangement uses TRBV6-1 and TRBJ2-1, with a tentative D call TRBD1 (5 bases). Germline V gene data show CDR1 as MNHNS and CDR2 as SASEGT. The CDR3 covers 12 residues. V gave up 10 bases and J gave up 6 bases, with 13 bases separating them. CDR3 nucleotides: TGTGCCACCCTCCTGGGGCCCAATGAGCAGTTCTTC. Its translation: CATLLGPNEQFF.

The CDR3 DNA reads as TGTGCCAGCAGTTTATTCCCGGGACAGGTAGAACGTGCAACTAATGAAAAACTGTTTTTT. It translates to CASSLFPGQVERATNEKLFF. The chain carries TRBV28 and TRBJ1-4; 8 bases align to TRBD1. Germline CDR1 reads MDHEN; CDR2 reads SYDVKM. This CDR3 contains 20 residues. The V gene end was trimmed by 1 base and the J gene end by 0 bases; junction bases not matched to a gene: 13.

The CDR3 is CASSQTSGGDEETQYF. DNA for the CDR3: TGCGCCAGCAGCCAAACTAGCGGGGGGGACGAGGAGACCCAGTACTTC. The V and J genes are TRBV4-3 and TRBJ2-5; 13 nucleotides agree with TRBD2. V trimming: 2 bases; J trimming: 5 bases; junction bases outside the gene matches: 5. Per germline, CDR1 LGHNA and CDR2 YSLEER. This CDR3 has 16 amino acids.

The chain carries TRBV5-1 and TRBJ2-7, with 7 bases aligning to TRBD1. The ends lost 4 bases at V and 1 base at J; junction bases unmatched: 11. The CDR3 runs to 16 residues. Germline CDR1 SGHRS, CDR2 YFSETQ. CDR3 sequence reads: CASSPGRDRVSYEQYF. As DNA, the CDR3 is TGCGCCAGCAGCCCGGGCCGGGACAGAGTTTCCTACGAGCAGTACTTC.

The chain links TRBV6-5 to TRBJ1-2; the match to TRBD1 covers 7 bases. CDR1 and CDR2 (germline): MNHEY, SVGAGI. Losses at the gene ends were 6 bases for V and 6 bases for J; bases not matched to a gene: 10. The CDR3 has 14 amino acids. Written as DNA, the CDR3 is TGTGCCAGCAGACAGGGGATTCGTTTAGATGGCTACACCTTC. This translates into CASRQGIRLDGYTF.

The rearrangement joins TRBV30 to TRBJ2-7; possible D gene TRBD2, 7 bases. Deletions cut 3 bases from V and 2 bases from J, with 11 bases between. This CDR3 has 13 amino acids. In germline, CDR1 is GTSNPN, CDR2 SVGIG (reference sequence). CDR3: CAWRGGGTYEQYF. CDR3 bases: TGTGCCTGGAGAGGGGGGGGGACCTACGAGCAGTACTTC.

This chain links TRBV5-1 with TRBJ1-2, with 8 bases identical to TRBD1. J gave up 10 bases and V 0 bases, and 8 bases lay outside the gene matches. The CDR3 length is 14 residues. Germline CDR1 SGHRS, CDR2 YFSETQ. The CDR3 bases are TGCGCCAGCAGCTTGGCCCCCGGACAGGGCCTCTACACCTTC. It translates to CASSLAPGQGLYTF.

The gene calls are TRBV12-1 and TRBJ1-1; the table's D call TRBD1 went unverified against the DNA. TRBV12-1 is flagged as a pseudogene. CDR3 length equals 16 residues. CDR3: CASRGGTGNVNTEAFF. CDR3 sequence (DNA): TGTGCCAGCAGGGGGGGGACAGGAAACGTGAACACTGAAGCTTTCTTT.

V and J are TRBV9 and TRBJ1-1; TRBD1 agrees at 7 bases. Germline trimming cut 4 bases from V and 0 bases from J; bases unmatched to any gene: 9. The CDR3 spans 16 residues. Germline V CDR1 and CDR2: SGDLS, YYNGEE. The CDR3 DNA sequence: TGTGCCAGCAGCCCCAGGGGGGAAGACATGAACACTGAAGCTTTCTTT. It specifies CASSPRGEDMNTEAFF.

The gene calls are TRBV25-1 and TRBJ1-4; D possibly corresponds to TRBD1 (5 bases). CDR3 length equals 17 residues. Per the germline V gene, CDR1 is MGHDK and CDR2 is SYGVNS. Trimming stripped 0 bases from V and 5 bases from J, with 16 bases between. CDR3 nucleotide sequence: TGTGCCAGCAGTGAATATATAAGTGGGCGGGGGAATGAAAAACTGTTTTTT. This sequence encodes CASSEYISGRGNEKLFF.

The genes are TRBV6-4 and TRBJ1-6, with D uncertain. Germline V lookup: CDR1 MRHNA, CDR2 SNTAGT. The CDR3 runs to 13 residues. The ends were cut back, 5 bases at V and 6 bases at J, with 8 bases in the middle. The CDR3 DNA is TGTGCCAGCAGTCTACAGATTAATTCACCCCTCCACTTT. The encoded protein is CASSLQINSPLHF.

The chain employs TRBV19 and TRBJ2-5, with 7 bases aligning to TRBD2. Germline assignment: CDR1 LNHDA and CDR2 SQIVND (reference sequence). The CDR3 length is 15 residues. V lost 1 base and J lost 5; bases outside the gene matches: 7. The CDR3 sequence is CASSIARTSLETQYF. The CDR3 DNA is TGTGCCAGTAGTATAGCCCGGACTAGTTTGGAGACCCAGTACTTC.